The T cell receptor (beta chain) under discussion was sequenced for a study of patients and donors after allogeneic stem cell transplantation. TCRdb ran MiXCR on the RT-PCR reads and lists one entry per CDR3 protein. Of 400,000 to 500,000 distinct CDR3 sequences listed, under 20% are singletons. CDR1 is GTSNPN and CDR2 is SVGIG in the germline V gene (reference sequence). The CDR3 has 11 amino acids. V lost 7 bases and J 10 bases, leaving 13 bases between the germline ends. The sequenced material came from blood, either unsorted or a sorted T cell fraction (not recorded which). The V call is TRBV30, the J call TRBJ1-4; D uncertain. The receptor was isolated from a human donor who was either an allogeneic HSCT recipient or a stem cell or donor lymphocyte infusion donor (not recorded which). It is not recorded whose cells these are; they may come from a transplant donor. CDR3: CASQDPGKLFF. CDR3 coding DNA: TGTGCCTCCCAAGACCCGGGAAAACTGTTTTTT.